This T cell receptor beta chain was sequenced for a study of brain T cells in children with intractable seizures. Produced via immunoSEQ multiplex PCR; TCRdb's table is partial and in-frame only. This table has under 150,000 clones, 90% to 95% appearing once. There are 16 residues in the CDR3. Losses at the gene ends were 5 bases for V and 3 bases for J; bases not matched to a gene: 6. Germline values: CDR1 MNHEY, CDR2 SVGEGT. Surgery cases with the highest brain T cell transcript signatures were chosen for sequencing. At least one anti-epileptic drug was given before surgery. Points from the study as a whole: Viral specificity was inferred only from CDR3 similarity; HCMV serostatus was unknown.

As for this clone: Its antigen is undetermined.

The chain combines TRBV6-2 or TRBV6-3 with TRBJ2-1; 11 bases map to TRBD2. The sequenced sample was peripheral blood, obtained at surgery. This TCR derives from a boy under two years old with hemimegalencephaly and intractable seizures. The CDR3 loop is CASSRLAGSGYNEQFF. CDR3 DNA sequence: TGTGCCAGCAGTAGACTAGCGGGAAGTGGCTACAATGAGCAGTTCTTC.